The clone carrying this T cell receptor beta chain appeared many times. Antigen specificity is unknown. Time point in this sample: newly diagnosed GD, antithyroid drugs for less than 3 months. There was RNA extracted from PBMCs, and the TCR library was made from it. The data belong to a study of regulatory T cells in long-lasting Graves disease. For TCR beta, libraries came from iRepertoire HTBI primers and Arm-PCR of CDR3 regions. TCRdb fed the multiplex PCR reads into MiXCR, producing one record per CDR3 protein. The sample yields 420,000 or so distinct CDR3 sequences, about a sixth seen once. General study results and limits: Persistent disease preferred TRBV28, TRBJ1-2 and TRBJ2-5.

The CDR3 has 15 amino acids. CDR1 and CDR2 (germline): MRHNA, SNTAGT. Trimming shortened V by 3 bases and J by 1 base, and 9 bases separated the two germline ends. In addition, the sample was reused for a study of T cells in Graves' hyperthyroidism and ophthalmopathy.

The material was peripheral blood mononuclear cells (PBMCs), obtained at new diagnosis, from a patient treated with antithyroid drugs. The chain couples TRBV6-4 to TRBJ2-2; D gene uncertain. The receptor was isolated from a young woman with Graves disease. CDR3 residues: CASSEDIGNTGELFF. The CDR3 DNA sequence: TGTGCCAGCAGTGAAGATATAGGGAACACCGGGGAGCTGTTTTTT.